These 7 T cell receptor beta chains were all obtained from the same sample, sequenced in a study of Ad26.COV2.S vaccination and SARS-CoV-2 variants (dated by TCRdb to the early 2020s). The treatment or condition label of this sample denotes: roughly 18 received Ad26.COV2.S at low or high dose, single or two shots; a few received placebo; per-sample allocation not given. Repertoires of vaccine and placebo recipients were sequenced from samples collected on day 63 after the first injection. Preparation of the library involved the immunoSEQ multiplex PCR assay. In TCRdb, the immuneACCESS table is reduced to in-frame sequences with V and J assigned. These tables do not hold every clone; where another copy was compared, an unresolved V gene accounts for under half, and the others remain unexplained. The sample includes a few hundred thousand clones, with around 91% observed a single time. The top ten clonotypes cover 4.3% of the sample.

Sequenced material: peripheral blood, taken in a trial of Ad26.COV2.S vaccine versus placebo. These receptors all stem from a person aged 18-65 years who received the Ad26.COV2.S COVID-19 vaccine or a placebo.

This chain uses TRBV13 with TRBJ1-4; 8 bases match TRBD1. J gave up 5 bases and V 5 bases, and 4 bases lay outside the gene matches. The CDR3 runs to 14 residues. CDR1 and CDR2 (germline): PRHDT, FYEKMQ (reference sequence). CDR3 sequence reads: CASSPRTGNEKLFF. In DNA form, the CDR3 reads TGTGCCAGCAGCCCGCGGACAGGGAATGAAAAACTGTTTTTT.

V is TRBV4-3 and J is TRBJ2-7, with TRBD2 matching over 10 bases. Germline CDR1 LGHNA, CDR2 YSLEER. V was pared by 0 bases and J by 0 bases, with 17 bases of the junction left unmatched. CDR3 length equals 21 residues. The CDR3 DNA follows: TGCGCCAGCAGCCAAGATGTCGGGGCTAGCGGGGGCTTTGCTGTCTCCTACGAGCAGTACTTC. Amino acids: CASSQDVGASGGFAVSYEQYF.

V is TRBV27 and J is TRBJ2-1, with 12 bases identical to TRBD1. CDR1 is MNHEY, CDR2 SMNVEV, per germline (reference sequence). The CDR3 totals 14 residues. V shed 10 bases, J shed 9 bases, and the junction held 10 bases outside the gene matches. The CDR3 here is CATRPGQGAREQFF. The CDR3 DNA follows: TGTGCCACCAGGCCGGGACAGGGGGCGCGTGAGCAGTTCTTC.

The V call is TRBV29-1, the J call TRBJ1-5; possibly TRBD1 for D (5 bases). In germline, CDR1 is SQVTM, CDR2 ANQGSEA. Trimming removed 6 bases from V and 0 bases from J, with 9 bases in between. This CDR3 has 13 amino acids. The CDR3 DNA reads TGCAGCGTGGGGACGGATAGCAATCAGCCCCAGCATTTT. Protein product: CSVGTDSNQPQHF.

This clone was seen a handful of times. V usage is TRBV7-9 and J usage is TRBJ2-3; 7 nucleotides match TRBD2. CDR3 length: 16 residues. In germline, CDR1 is SEHNR, CDR2 FQNEAQ (reference sequence). The V gene end was trimmed by 1 base and the J gene end by 6 bases; junction bases not matched to a gene: 10. The chain's CDR3 is CASSLVAGVVGDTQYF. CDR3 DNA: TGTGCCAGCAGCTTAGTCGCGGGAGTAGTTGGGGATACGCAGTATTTT.

V usage is TRBV28 and J usage is TRBJ1-2; D remains ambiguous. The V end lost 4 bases, the J end lost 0 bases, and 21 bases lay between the germline ends. CDR3 length: 18 residues. The germline CDR1 and CDR2 sequences are MDHEN and SYDVKM. CDR3 DNA: TGTGCCAGCAGTTCCTCCGGGCTAAGGCCTTTTTCTAACTATGGCTACACCTTC. This sequence encodes CASSSSGLRPFSNYGYTF.

The chain couples TRBV2 to TRBJ2-7; D remains unclear. This CDR3 is built from 16 residues. CDR1 and CDR2 (germline): SNHLY, FYNNEI. The V gene lost 0 bases and the J gene lost 3 bases, with 15 bases spanning the gap. The DNA for the CDR3 is TGTGCCAGCAGTGAAGCGCTTCTAGGGCCAGGCTACGAGCAGTACTTC. It translates to CASSEALLGPGYEQYF.